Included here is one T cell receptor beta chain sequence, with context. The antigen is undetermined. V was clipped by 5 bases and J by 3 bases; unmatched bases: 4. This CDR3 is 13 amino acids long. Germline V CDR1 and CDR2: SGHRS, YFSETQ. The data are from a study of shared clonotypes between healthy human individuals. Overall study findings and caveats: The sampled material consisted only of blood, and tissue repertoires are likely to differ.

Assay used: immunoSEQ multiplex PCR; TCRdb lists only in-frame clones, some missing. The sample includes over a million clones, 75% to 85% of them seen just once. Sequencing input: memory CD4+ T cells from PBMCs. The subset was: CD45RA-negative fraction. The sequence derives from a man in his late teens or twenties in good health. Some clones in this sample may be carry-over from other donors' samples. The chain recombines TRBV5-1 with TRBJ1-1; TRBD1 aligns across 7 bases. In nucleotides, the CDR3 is TGCGCCAGCAGTTTTACAGGGGACACTGAAGCTTTCTTT. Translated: CASSFTGDTEAFF.